A selection of T cell receptor beta chains follows, all from one sample in a study of CD8 T cells in Susac syndrome. MiXCR, applied by TCRdb to the immunoSEQ multiplex PCR reads, yields one record per CDR3 protein. The profile shows approximately 140,000 distinct CDR3 sequences, over 80% of them singletons. The sequencing input was CD8+ T cells from PBMCs. These receptors were taken from a human donor with multiple sclerosis. Both conserved end residues are part of each CDR3. D genes are given only for firm matches. Size values are once, few and many counts, or a class for expanded clones, and some rows have none.

cdr3_nt: TGTGCCAGCAGCCCGATTGTGGCCGGGGAGCTGTTTTTT
cdr3_aa: CASSPIVAGELFF
v_call: TRBV7-8
d_call: NA
j_call: TRBJ2-2
clone_size: NA

cdr3_nt: TGTGCCAGCAGCACCACCATTAGCGGGAGGGCAATCCGTTTGGGTGAGCAGTTCTTC
cdr3_aa: CASSTTISGRAIRLGEQFF
v_call: TRBV7-9
d_call: TRBD2
j_call: TRBJ2-1
clone_size: few

cdr3_nt: TGTGCCAGCAGCTCCGGGACTAGCGGCACAGATACGCAGTATTTT
cdr3_aa: CASSSGTSGTDTQYF
v_call: TRBV13
d_call: TRBD2
j_call: TRBJ2-3
clone_size: NA

cdr3_nt: TGCAGTGCTAGCGGGGACACCTTCAATCAGCCCCAGCATTTT
cdr3_aa: CSASGDTFNQPQHF
v_call: TRBV20-1
d_call: NA
j_call: TRBJ1-5
clone_size: NA

cdr3_nt: TGTGCCAGCAGCCAAGATAGCAGGGACCCTTACAATGAGCAGTTCTTC
cdr3_aa: CASSQDSRDPYNEQFF
v_call: TRBV14
d_call: NA
j_call: TRBJ2-1
clone_size: NA

cdr3_nt: TGTGCCAGCAACCACGGGGGACAGGGACGTCAAGAGACCCAGTACTTC
cdr3_aa: CASNHGGQGRQETQYF
v_call: TRBV2
d_call: TRBD1
j_call: TRBJ2-5
clone_size: NA

cdr3_nt: TGTGCCGGATCTCACCAATTTGGCGAAAAACTGTTTTTT
cdr3_aa: CAGSHQFGEKLFF
v_call: TRBV19
d_call: NA
j_call: TRBJ1-4
clone_size: NA

cdr3_nt: TGTGCCAGCAGCCAAGATCGGGTATCGTGGTCACCCCTCCACTTT
cdr3_aa: CASSQDRVSWSPLHF
v_call: TRBV3-1
d_call: NA
j_call: TRBJ1-6
clone_size: NA

cdr3_nt: TGTGCCAGCAGCGACGGAGGGACTAGCACAGATACGCAGTATTTT
cdr3_aa: CASSDGGTSTDTQYF
v_call: TRBV6-1
d_call: NA
j_call: TRBJ2-3
clone_size: NA

cdr3_nt: TGTGCCAGCAGCCGAACCGGGACAGGCTACGAGCAGTACTTC
cdr3_aa: CASSRTGTGYEQYF
v_call: TRBV7-6
d_call: TRBD1
j_call: TRBJ2-7
clone_size: NA

cdr3_nt: TGTGCCAGCAGTTTACAGACCGGGACAGAGTACGAGCAGTACTTC
cdr3_aa: CASSLQTGTEYEQYF
v_call: TRBV12-3/TRBV12-4
d_call: TRBD1
j_call: TRBJ2-7
clone_size: NA

cdr3_nt: TGTGCCAGCAGCTCCCAACTCCGGACAGCCCTCTCCTCCTACAATGAGCAGTTCTTC
cdr3_aa: CASSSQLRTALSSYNEQFF
v_call: TRBV7-9
d_call: NA
j_call: TRBJ2-1
clone_size: NA

cdr3_nt: TGTGCCAGCAGCCCAGAGGGTGCCGTTAATGAAAAACTGTTTTTT
cdr3_aa: CASSPEGAVNEKLFF
v_call: TRBV7-9
d_call: NA
j_call: TRBJ1-4
clone_size: NA

cdr3_nt: TGTGCCAGCATGGGAGGGGAAACTGAAGCTTTCTTT
cdr3_aa: CASMGGETEAFF
v_call: TRBV2
d_call: NA
j_call: TRBJ1-1
clone_size: NA

cdr3_nt: TGTGCCACCAGCAGAAGGGGGGGCCTCCAAGAGACCCAGTACTTC
cdr3_aa: CATSRRGGLQETQYF
v_call: TRBV15
d_call: NA
j_call: TRBJ2-5
clone_size: NA

cdr3_nt: TGCAGTGCTATTAGCCCGATTACCCCAATCAGAGAGACCCAGTACTTC
cdr3_aa: CSAISPITPIRETQYF
v_call: TRBV20-1
d_call: NA
j_call: TRBJ2-5
clone_size: NA

cdr3_nt: TGCGCCAGCAGCTTGATGGGACAGCAGACCGAAAAACTGTTTTTT
cdr3_aa: CASSLMGQQTEKLFF
v_call: TRBV5-1
d_call: TRBD1
j_call: TRBJ1-4
clone_size: NA

cdr3_nt: TGTGCCTGGAAGGAGACAGAGACCGGGGAGCTGTTTTTT
cdr3_aa: CAWKETETGELFF
v_call: TRBV30
d_call: NA
j_call: TRBJ2-2
clone_size: NA

cdr3_nt: TGTGCCAGCAGCTTGGTACAGGGGGGAGGCTACACCTTC
cdr3_aa: CASSLVQGGGYTF
v_call: TRBV5-6
d_call: TRBD1
j_call: TRBJ1-2
clone_size: NA